The present T cell receptor (beta chain) was sequenced within a study of OX40 agonist ivuxolimab in advanced cancers. This CDR3 is 12 amino acids long. Germline-derived CDR1 and CDR2 are MDHEN and SYDVKM. Trimming cost V 5 bases and J 7 bases, with 12 bases left between them. Clones were sequenced by immunoSEQ multiplex PCR, and TCRdb holds only the in-frame ones, with some missing. Counted here are some 69,000 clones, over 75% occurring once; the ten biggest clones make up approximately 0.49%. The input for sequencing was CD4+ or CD8+ T cells sorted from blood, taken in a trial of the OX40 agonist ivuxolimab. The J gene is TRBJ2-7, the V gene TRBV28; a weak D match, TRBD2 (5 bases). The origin of this receptor is an adult with an advanced solid tumor such as melanoma, head and neck, liver or kidney cancer. CDR3 coding DNA: TGTGCCAGCAGTCAACTGTCGGGAGAGCAGTACTTC. Residues: CASSQLSGEQYF.